This T cell receptor (beta chain) came from a study of blood T cell repertoires in COVID-19. Study details: COVID-19 samples collected from the United States, Italy and Spain covered acute and convalescent phases. From T cells, B-cell-depleted T cells, or PBMCs came the material, which was cDNA or gDNA.

This clone has more than one count but fewer than ten. From germline, CDR1 is SEHNR and CDR2 FQNEAQ (reference sequence). CDR3 size: 17 residues. Losses at the gene ends were 1 base for V and 0 bases for J; bases not matched to a gene: 6. Authors' processing steps: Counts of nucleated cells, estimated from reference gene primer amplification, were obtained. Repertoires were generated with immunoSEQ multiplex PCR, while TCRdb's copy carries only in-frame clones and drops some. The V and J calls and clone size come from that table; D and trimming were worked out from the DNA. Seen here are more than 95,000 clones, around 89% observed once, and the top ten hold around 3.4%.

Sequences were obtained from peripheral blood. The chain recombines TRBV7-9 with TRBJ2-3; 8 bases agree with TRBD2. The TCR was taken from an older woman with acute or convalescent COVID-19. As DNA, the CDR3 is TGTGCCAGCAGCTTAGGCGTAGGCGGGAGGAGCACAGATACGCAGTATTTT. Its translation: CASSLGVGGRSTDTQYF.